The source of this TCR beta chain is a study of blood T cell repertoires in COVID-19. Study as a whole: Acute-phase and convalescent COVID-19 samples originated in the United States, Italy and Spain.

Assay used: immunoSEQ multiplex PCR; TCRdb lists only in-frame clones, some missing. Altogether 45,000 to 60,000 clones are present, roughly 85% being singletons, with the ten largest covering around 13%. The ends lost 4 bases at V and 6 bases at J; junction bases unmatched: 12. The CDR3 has 15 amino acids. The germline V gene has CDR1 MGHDK and CDR2 SYGVNS. The clonotype comes from a human donor in a cohort sampled during active COVID-19. The sample was peripheral blood. J is TRBJ2-7 and V is TRBV25-1; 7 bases are shared with TRBD1. The CDR3: CASSGWDSRSVEQYF. The CDR3 nucleotides read TGTGCCAGCAGTGGGTGGGACAGCCGTTCTGTCGAGCAGTACTTC.